These 14 T cell receptor beta chains were sequenced from one sample in a study of blood T cell repertoires in COVID-19. Measured with immunoSEQ multiplex PCR; TCRdb has only the in-frame clones, and not every one. The sample consists of about 69,000 clones, almost 80% of them appearing once. The sample consisted of peripheral blood. Receptors were obtained from a man between 60 and 70 years old with acute or convalescent COVID-19.

The rearrangement links TRBV5-4 to TRBJ1-4, with 7 bases that match TRBD1. The J segment lost 6 bases and the V segment lost 2 bases, leaving 10 bases of the junction unmatched. The CDR3 length is 16 residues. CDR1 SGHNT and CDR2 YYREEE come from the germline V gene (reference sequence). CDR3 in amino acids: CASSLRFGTGDEKLFF. The CDR3, as DNA: TGTGCCAGCAGCTTAAGATTCGGAACAGGGGATGAAAAACTGTTTTTT.

V usage is TRBV5-6 and J usage is TRBJ2-1, with D possibly TRBD1 on 6 matching bases. With 0 bases removed from V and 3 bases from J, the gap between germline ends came to 10 bases. Germline CDR1 is SGHDT and CDR2 is YYEEEE. This CDR3 comprises 15 residues. The CDR3: CASSLVGRGYNEQFF. The CDR3, as DNA: TGTGCCAGCAGCTTGGTGGGCAGGGGCTACAATGAGCAGTTCTTC. The full variable domain, completed using reference TRBV5-6 and TRBJ2-1, is DAGVTQSPTHLIKTRGQQVTLRCSPKSGHDTVSWYQQALGQGPQFIFQYYEEEERQRGNFPDRFSGHQFPNYSSELNVNALLLGDSALYLCASSLVGRGYNEQFFGPGTRLTVL.

CDR3 sequence: CASSHSGEKLFF. CDR3 bases: TGTGCCAGCAGCCATTCGGGAGAAAAACTGTTTTTT. This chain joins TRBV14 and TRBJ1-4; D gene ambiguous. CDR1 and CDR2 from the germline V gene are SGHDN and FVKESK. V gave up 3 bases and J gave up 8 bases, with 7 bases separating them. The CDR3 runs to 12 residues. The full variable domain, rest sourced from reference TRBV14 and TRBJ1-4, is EAGVTQFPSHSVIEKGQTVTLRCDPISGHDNLYWYRRVMGKEIKFLLHFVKESKQDESGMPNNRFLAERTGGTYSTLKVQPAELEDSGVYFCASSHSGEKLFFGSGTQLSVL.

The chain recombines TRBV5-6 with TRBJ2-3; TRBD2 matches at 13 bases. Germline V gene data show CDR1 as SGHDT and CDR2 as YYEEEE. The CDR3 sequence is 15 residues long. The J segment lost 4 bases and the V segment lost 3 bases, leaving 2 bases of the junction unmatched. CDR3 nucleotides: TGTGCCAGCAGCTCGGGACTAGCGGGGTCAGATACGCAGTATTTT. Translated: CASSSGLAGSDTQYF.

This chain joins TRBV6-5 and TRBJ1-2; 10 nucleotides line up with TRBD1. Looked up from germline, CDR1 is MNHEY and CDR2 is SVGAGI. J was trimmed by 4 bases and V by 2 bases; bases with no gene match: 7. This CDR3 is 16 amino acids long. CDR3 protein: CASSYGGQGVSYGYTF. The CDR3 nucleotides are TGTGCCAGCAGTTACGGAGGACAGGGGGTATCCTATGGCTACACCTTC.

This clone was counted many times. CDR3 residues: CASSLVGTGNQPQHF. CDR3 DNA: TGTGCCAGCAGCTTAGTCGGGACAGGGAATCAGCCCCAGCATTTT. J is TRBJ1-5 and V is TRBV7-8, with 9 bases aligning to TRBD1. This CDR3 comprises 15 residues. Germline values: CDR1 SGHVS, CDR2 FQNEAQ. V shed 1 base and J 4 bases; nucleotides not matched to a gene: 2.

The chain combines TRBV6-5 with TRBJ2-7; 8 bases fit TRBD2. With 0 bases clipped from V and 4 bases from J, the junction kept 5 bases outside the gene matches. CDR3 size: 15 residues. Germline lookup yields CDR1 MNHEY and CDR2 SVGAGI. CDR3 sequence (DNA): TGTGCCAGCAGTTACTCTGCGGGGGGAACTTACGAGCAGTACTTC. Residues: CASSYSAGGTYEQYF.

In DNA form, the CDR3 reads TGTGCCAGCAGCAATGCAGACAGGGATCTTGGGTCTGGAAACACCATATATTTT. The encoded protein is CASSNADRDLGSGNTIYF. The V call is TRBV21-1, the J call TRBJ1-3; no check of the table's D call, TRBD1, against the DNA was made. TRBV21-1 constitutes a pseudogene. CDR3 length: 18 amino acids.

The rearrangement joins TRBV6-5 to TRBJ1-5; D remains unclear. The CDR3 runs 15 residues. The V and J ends lost 0 bases and 4 bases respectively, with 10 bases between them. Per germline, CDR1 MNHEY and CDR2 SVGAGI. The CDR3 protein is CASSYSGGRNQPQHF. The CDR3 DNA reads TGTGCCAGCAGTTACTCAGGCGGCAGAAATCAGCCCCAGCATTTT.

This clone occurred a few times. J is TRBJ1-1 and V is TRBV12-3 or TRBV12-4; 7 nucleotides align to TRBD1. Trimming at V came to 10 bases and at J to 0 bases, leaving 5 bases not matched to a gene. The CDR3 is 13 amino acids. CDR3 in DNA: TGTGCCACGAGGGACAGCATGAACACTGAAGCTTTCTTT. Protein sequence: CATRDSMNTEAFF.

The chain uses TRBV4-2 and TRBJ2-5, with TRBD2 identical over 9 bases. This CDR3 region has 16 residues. CDR1 and CDR2 (germline): LGHNA, YNFKEQ. The V and J ends lost 0 bases and 1 base, in that order; junction bases with no gene match: 3. CDR3 DNA sequence: TGTGCCAGCAGCCAAGAGGGCGGGGGGGTCCAAGAGACCCAGTACTTC. Amino acid sequence: CASSQEGGGVQETQYF.

The chain links TRBV5-1 to TRBJ1-4; TRBD1 matches 7 bases. There are 15 residues in the CDR3. Germline CDR1 reads SGHRS; CDR2 reads YFSETQ. With 4 bases clipped from V and 8 bases from J, the junction kept 11 bases outside the gene matches. CDR3 in amino acids: CASSQRDRAGEKLFF. The CDR3 DNA reads TGCGCCAGCAGCCAAAGAGACAGGGCAGGGGAAAAACTGTTTTTT.

The CDR3 reads CASSPPGDYGYTF. The CDR3 DNA reads as TGTGCCAGCTCACCACCGGGAGACTATGGCTACACCTTC. The J gene is TRBJ1-2, the V gene TRBV18; D not certain. Germline CDR1 KGHSH, CDR2 LQKENI. Trimming cost V 0 bases and J 3 bases, with 5 bases left between them. There are 13 residues in the CDR3. Full variable domain (remainder filled in from reference TRBV18 and TRBJ1-2): NAGVMQNPRHLVRRRGQEARLRCSPMKGHSHVYWYRQLPEEGLKFMVYLQKENIIDESGMPKERFSAEFPKEGPSILRIQQVVRGDSAAYFCASSPPGDYGYTFGSGTRLTVV.

V gene TRBV29-1 combines with J gene TRBJ1-4; 8 bases match TRBD1. Germline V gene lookup returns CDR1 SQVTM and CDR2 ANQGSEA. CDR3 length equals 14 residues. Trimming cost V 6 bases and J 4 bases; bases outside gene matches: 7. In DNA form, the CDR3 reads TGCAGCGTCGCCGGGACAGGCTATAATGAAAAACTGTTTTTT. Translated: CSVAGTGYNEKLFF.